The next 13 T cell receptor beta chains were all read from a single sample in a study of cytomegalovirus exposure and HLA in healthy donors. PCR was performed using 60 Vbeta and 13 Jbeta primers. Sequencing was performed with immunoSEQ multiplex PCR; in TCRdb, only in-frame clones are kept and a portion is missing. Found here are approximately 150,000 clones; the top ten clones hold roughly 1.6%. The sequencing input was PBMCs. These receptors were obtained from a woman between 45 and 60 years old in good health and CMV-seronegative.

This chain uses TRBV28 with TRBJ2-2; tentatively, D is TRBD2 (6 bases). The V and J ends lost 5 bases and 5 bases respectively, with 18 bases between them. In germline, CDR1 is MDHEN, CDR2 SYDVKM. The CDR3 length is 16 residues. In DNA, the CDR3 is TGTGCCAGCAGTCCTCCGGGACGGGGAGGAACCGGGGAGCTGTTTTTT. Translated, it gives CASSPPGRGGTGELFF.

V usage is TRBV7-2 and J usage is TRBJ2-1, with TRBD2 identical over 16 bases. Germline CDR1 SGHTA, CDR2 FQGNSA. V was pared by 5 bases and J by 10 bases, with 5 bases of the junction left unmatched. This CDR3 has 15 residues. CDR3 nucleotide sequence: TGTGCCAGCAGCCGGGGACTAGCGGGAGGGGAGGAGCAGTTCTTC. Its protein product is CASSRGLAGGEEQFF.

The chain has TRBV10-3 and TRBJ2-2; TRBD1 aligns across 9 bases. Trimming took 6 bases from V and 1 from J; bases not matched to a gene: 3. Germline CDR1 reads ENHRY; CDR2 reads SYGVKD. The CDR3 extends over 15 amino acids. This CDR3 reads CAIRPGQGNTGELFF. The CDR3 DNA reads as TGTGCCATCAGGCCGGGACAGGGGAACACCGGGGAGCTGTTTTTT.

This chain joins TRBV5-1 and TRBJ2-7; 7 bases line up with TRBD1. With 4 bases clipped from V and 5 bases from J, the junction kept 9 bases outside the gene matches. This CDR3 region has 14 residues. CDR1 and CDR2 from the germline V gene are SGHRS and YFSETQ. CDR3 loop: CASSGDRAGDEQYF. In DNA form, the CDR3 reads TGCGCCAGCAGCGGTGACAGGGCGGGCGACGAGCAGTACTTC.

The rearrangement links TRBV13 to TRBJ2-3; 9 nucleotides align to TRBD1. CDR1 and CDR2 (germline): PRHDT, FYEKMQ (reference sequence). Trimming at V came to 5 bases and at J to 4 bases, leaving 13 bases not matched to a gene. The CDR3 contains 17 residues. The CDR3: CASSQLRWDRASDTQYF. In DNA form, the CDR3 reads TGTGCCAGCAGCCAACTCCGATGGGACAGGGCTTCAGATACGCAGTATTTT.

V and J are TRBV10-3 and TRBJ1-4; D call uncertain. This CDR3 has 14 residues. Between the trimmed V and J ends, which lost 2 bases and 0 bases, there was a span of 4 bases. Germline CDR1 is ENHRY and CDR2 is SYGVKD. This CDR3 is CAISEVTTNEKLFF. Written as DNA, the CDR3 is TGTGCCATCAGTGAGGTAACAACTAATGAAAAACTGTTTTTT.

The chain recombines TRBV5-1 with TRBJ2-7, with 7 bases matching TRBD1. V shed 2 bases, J shed 3 bases, and the junction held 2 bases outside the gene matches. Per germline, CDR1 SGHRS and CDR2 YFSETQ. The length of the CDR3 is 13 residues. CDR3 protein: CASSFRDSYEQYF. The CDR3 region has the DNA TGCGCCAGCAGCTTCCGGGACAGCTACGAGCAGTACTTC.

This chain connects TRBV6-1 to TRBJ1-5, with D perhaps TRBD1 (6 bases). Germline assignment: CDR1 MNHNS and CDR2 SASEGT. This CDR3 region has 17 residues. Trimming stripped 2 bases from V and 1 base from J, with 15 bases between. CDR3 nucleotide sequence: TGTGCCAGCAGTGAAACTCCGGGACAACTAAGCAATCAGCCCCAGCATTTT. It yields the protein CASSETPGQLSNQPQHF.

This sequence joins TRBV5-1 and TRBJ1-1; no clear D gene. This CDR3 has 16 amino acids. Germline CDR1 reads SGHRS; CDR2 reads YFSETQ. V dropped 4 bases and J dropped 0 bases, with 16 bases sitting between them. The CDR3 DNA sequence: TGCGCCAGCAGCCCCCAGTTGAGGGTCATGAACACTGAAGCTTTCTTT. Translating it yields CASSPQLRVMNTEAFF.

The J gene is TRBJ2-5, the V gene TRBV9; 8 nucleotides agree with TRBD1. Germline-derived CDR1 and CDR2 are SGDLS and YYNGEE. The CDR3 sequence is 15 residues long. V lost 2 bases, J lost 5 bases, and 8 bases stayed unmatched. CDR3 region: CASSVPAGGSETQYF. CDR3 nucleotide sequence: TGTGCCAGCAGCGTCCCTGCAGGGGGCTCTGAGACCCAGTACTTC.

The chain employs TRBV19 and TRBJ1-4, with D unclear. The CDR3 is 13 amino acids. Germline V CDR1 and CDR2: LNHDA, SQIVND (reference sequence). Trimming removed 6 bases from V and 7 bases from J, with 12 bases in between. The CDR3 loop reads CASSHTEPEKLFF. CDR3 bases: TGTGCCAGTAGCCACACGGAGCCTGAAAAACTGTTTTTT.

J is TRBJ1-2 and V is TRBV28; D perhaps matches TRBD1 (5 bases). The CDR3 spans 14 residues. Germline CDR1 and CDR2: MDHEN and SYDVKM. Trimming took off 4 bases at V and 4 bases at J, with 13 bases between the two ends. CDR3 DNA: TGTGCCAGCAGTTCAACCACTGACAGCTATGGCTACACCTTC. Its translation is CASSSTTDSYGYTF.

This chain connects TRBV5-4 to TRBJ2-7, with 10 bases fitting TRBD2. The CDR3 consists of 15 residues. V gave up 2 bases and J gave up 2 bases; unmatched junction bases: 4. Germline lookup yields CDR1 SGHNT and CDR2 YYREEE (reference sequence). The chain's CDR3 is CASSFASGSTYEQYF. The CDR3, as DNA: TGTGCCAGCAGCTTTGCTAGCGGGAGCACCTACGAGCAGTACTTC.